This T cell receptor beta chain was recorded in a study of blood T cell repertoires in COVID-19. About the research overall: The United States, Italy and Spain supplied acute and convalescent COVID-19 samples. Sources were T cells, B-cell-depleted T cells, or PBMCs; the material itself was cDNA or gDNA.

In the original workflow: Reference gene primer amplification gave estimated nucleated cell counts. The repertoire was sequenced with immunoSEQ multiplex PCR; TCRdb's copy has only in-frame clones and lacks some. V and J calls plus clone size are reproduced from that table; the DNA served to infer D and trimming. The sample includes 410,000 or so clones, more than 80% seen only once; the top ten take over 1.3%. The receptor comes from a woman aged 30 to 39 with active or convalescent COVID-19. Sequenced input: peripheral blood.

The CDR3 bases are TGTGCCAGCAGCGGCGGTTTTCCCACAGATACGCAGTATTTT. Amino acid sequence: CASSGGFPTDTQYF. This chain joins TRBV14 and TRBJ2-3, with D unclear. The CDR3 spans 14 residues. Germline assignment: CDR1 SGHDN and CDR2 FVKESK. V was trimmed by 5 bases and J by 2 bases, leaving 11 bases between them.